The rows below give T cell receptor beta chains drawn from one sample of a study of OX40 agonist ivuxolimab in advanced cancers. Assay: immunoSEQ multiplex PCR; the TCRdb copy retains only in-frame clones and omits some. The repertoire consists of about 18,000 clones, with just over 70% occurring once and the leading ten covering around 16%. The sample here was CD4+ or CD8+ T cells sorted from blood, taken in a trial of the OX40 agonist ivuxolimab. The receptors were gathered from an adult with an advanced solid tumor such as melanoma, head and neck, liver or kidney cancer. Each CDR3 is given with its conserved first and last residue. A D gene is named only where the DNA matches it firmly. Clone size is given for some rows only: seen once, a few or many times, or a class if the clone is expanded.

V,J,D,size,DNA,CDR3
TRBV10-3,TRBJ1-2,TRBD1,-,TGTGCCACCCGGAGACAGGGGGACTATGGCTACACCTTC,CATRRQGDYGYTF
TRBV4-1,TRBJ2-3,TRBD1,-,TGCGCCAGCAGCCAAATAGGACTGGGACAGGAAGGAGATACGCAGTATTTT,CASSQIGLGQEGDTQYF
TRBV4-1,TRBJ2-1,-,-,TGCGCCAGCAGCCAAGAGGCTCACACCTACAATGAGCAGTTCTTC,CASSQEAHTYNEQFF
TRBV10-3,TRBJ2-3,TRBD2,-,TGTGCCATCAGTGAGGCGGAGGGAGGGAGCACAGATACGCAGTATTTT,CAISEAEGGSTDTQYF
TRBV7-9,TRBJ2-7,TRBD2,-,TGTGCCGGCAGCCCTATGACTAGCGTCTCCTACGAGCAGTACTTC,CAGSPMTSVSYEQYF
TRBV28,TRBJ2-7,TRBD2,once,TGTGCCAGCAGTTCCCCTTTGAGCGGGAGGGTGTACGAGCAGTACTTC,CASSSPLSGRVYEQYF
TRBV9,TRBJ2-4,TRBD2,-,TGTGCCAGCAGCGTAGGAGCTAGCGGGGAGTTTGTCATTCAGTACTTC,CASSVGASGEFVIQYF
TRBV7-9,TRBJ2-1,-,-,TGTGCCAGCAGCTTAAGTCCGGGCTCCTACAATGAGCAGTTCTTC,CASSLSPGSYNEQFF
TRBV29-1,TRBJ1-2,TRBD1,-,TGCAGCGTTGAAGAATCAGGGGGTGAGGGCTACACCTTC,CSVEESGGEGYTF
TRBV25-1,TRBJ1-1,-,-,TGTGCCAGCAGTGATTGGGCGCCGGGAAGAAGGGTGAACACTGAAGCTTTCTTT,CASSDWAPGRRVNTEAFF
TRBV6-9,TRBJ1-4,-,-,TGTGCCAGCAGTTATGCGGGACCGAAACTGTTTTTT,CASSYAGPKLFF
TRBV5-4,TRBJ2-7,TRBD1,-,TGTGCCAGCAGCTTGGGGACAGGGGGCTTCGAGCAGTACTTC,CASSLGTGGFEQYF
TRBV19,TRBJ2-7,-,once,TGTGCCAGTAGTATCGCGGCGGGCTCCTACGAGCAGTACTTC,CASSIAAGSYEQYF
TRBV6-1,TRBJ1-2,TRBD1,-,TGTGCCAGCAGTGCCCATCGACAGGGAACTAACTATGGCTACACCTTC,CASSAHRQGTNYGYTF
TRBV30,TRBJ2-1,-,-,TGTGCCTGGAGTGTCGGGGTAGGCAATGAGCAGTTCTTC,CAWSVGVGNEQFF
TRBV10-3,TRBJ2-3,TRBD1,-,TGTGCCATCGGACAGGGTGACGCAGATACGCAGTATTTT,CAIGQGDADTQYF
TRBV11-2,TRBJ2-5,TRBD1,-,TGTGCCAGCAGCGATGGGGGACAGGGGGAAGAGACCCAGTACTTC,CASSDGGQGEETQYF
TRBV27,TRBJ2-7,TRBD1,once,TGTGCCAGCAGTTTATCGGCAGGGGGAGAGCAGTACTTC,CASSLSAGGEQYF
TRBV2,TRBJ1-5,TRBD1,-,TGTGCCAGCAGGTACCTCGGGACAGGGGGTGATCAGCCCCAGCATTTT,CASRYLGTGGDQPQHF
TRBV29-1,TRBJ2-1,TRBD2,-,TGCAGCCCCAGACTAGCGGAATACAATGAGCAGTTCTTC,CSPRLAEYNEQFF
TRBV4-3,TRBJ2-7,-,-,TGCGCCAGCAGCCAAGACAGCTACGAGCAGTACTTC,CASSQDSYEQYF
TRBV27,TRBJ1-3,TRBD1,-,TGTGCCAGCAGTTTAGGGACAGGGCTAAGCTCTGGAAACACCATATATTTT,CASSLGTGLSSGNTIYF
TRBV4-1,TRBJ2-7,TRBD1,-,TGCGCCAGCAGCCAAGTTCCGGGACAGGGGGCTCACGAGCAGTACTTC,CASSQVPGQGAHEQYF
TRBV28,TRBJ2-3,TRBD2,-,TGTGCCAGCAGTTCGGCGGGAGGCGGCGATACGCAGTATTTT,CASSSAGGGDTQYF
TRBV11-2,TRBJ2-7,TRBD2,-,TGTGAGCGGGGACTAGCCTACGAGCAGTACTTC,CERGLAYEQYF
TRBV21-1,TRBJ2-2,-,-,TGTGCCAGCAGCAAGGAACCGGACCACACCGGGGAGCTGTTTTTT,CASSKEPDHTGELFF
TRBV2,TRBJ1-1,-,-,TGTGCCAGCAGTGAATTTATAGGGAGGGACACTGAAGCTTTCTTT,CASSEFIGRDTEAFF
TRBV28,TRBJ2-3,TRBD1,once,TGTGCCAGCAGTTTCGAGACAGGGAGCACAGATACGCAGTATTTT,CASSFETGSTDTQYF
TRBV6-5,TRBJ1-2,-,few,TGTGCCAGCAGTTACTACGGGGACTATGGCTACACCTTC,CASSYYGDYGYTF